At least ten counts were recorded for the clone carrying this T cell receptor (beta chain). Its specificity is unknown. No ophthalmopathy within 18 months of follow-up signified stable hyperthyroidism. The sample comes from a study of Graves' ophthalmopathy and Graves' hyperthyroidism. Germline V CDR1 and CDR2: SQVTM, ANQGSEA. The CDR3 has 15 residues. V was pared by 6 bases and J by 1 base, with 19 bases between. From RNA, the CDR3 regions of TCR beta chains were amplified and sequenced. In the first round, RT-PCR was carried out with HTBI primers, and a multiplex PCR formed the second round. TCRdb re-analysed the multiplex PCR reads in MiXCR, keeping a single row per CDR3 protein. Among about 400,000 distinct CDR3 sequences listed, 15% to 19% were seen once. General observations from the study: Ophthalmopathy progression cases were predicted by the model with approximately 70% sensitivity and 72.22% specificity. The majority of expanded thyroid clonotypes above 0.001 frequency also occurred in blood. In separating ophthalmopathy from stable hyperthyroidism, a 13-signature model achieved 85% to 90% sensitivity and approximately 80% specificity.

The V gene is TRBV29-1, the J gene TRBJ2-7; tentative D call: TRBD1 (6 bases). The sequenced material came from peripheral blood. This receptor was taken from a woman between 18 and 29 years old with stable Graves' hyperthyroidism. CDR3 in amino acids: CSVREKGVISYEQYF. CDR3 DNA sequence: TGCAGCGTCCGAGAAAAGGGGGTGATATCCTACGAGCAGTACTTC.